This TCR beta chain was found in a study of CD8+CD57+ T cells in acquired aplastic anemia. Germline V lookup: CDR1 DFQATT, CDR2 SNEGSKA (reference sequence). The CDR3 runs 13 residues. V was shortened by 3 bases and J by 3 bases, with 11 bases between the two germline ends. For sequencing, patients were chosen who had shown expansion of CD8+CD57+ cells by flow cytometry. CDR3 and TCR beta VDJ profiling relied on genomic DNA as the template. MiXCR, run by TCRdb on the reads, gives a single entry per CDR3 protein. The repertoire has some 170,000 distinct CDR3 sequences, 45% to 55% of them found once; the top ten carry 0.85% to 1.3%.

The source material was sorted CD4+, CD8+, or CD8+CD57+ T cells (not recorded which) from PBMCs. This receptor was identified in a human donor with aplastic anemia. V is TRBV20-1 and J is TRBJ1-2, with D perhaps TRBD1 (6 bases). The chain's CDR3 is CSARGGQYYGYTF. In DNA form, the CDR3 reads TGCAGTGCTAGGGGAGGACAGTACTATGGCTACACCTTC.